The present T cell receptor beta chain was sequenced within a study of blood T cell repertoires in COVID-19. As for the study in general: The samples span acute and convalescent COVID-19 from the United States, Italy and Spain.

Measured with immunoSEQ multiplex PCR; TCRdb has only the in-frame clones, and not every one. The sample carries about 150,000 clones, roughly 80% recorded once. Germline-derived CDR1 and CDR2 are SGHRS and YFSETQ. V was clipped by 2 bases and J by 3 bases; unmatched bases: 2. The CDR3 runs 14 residues. The table lists this clone with a few counts. This clonotype originated in a man aged 65 to 79 with active or convalescent COVID-19. The sequenced sample consisted of peripheral blood. The genes are TRBV5-1 and TRBJ1-2; 9 bases fit TRBD1. The CDR3 nucleotides are TGCGCCAGCAGCTTCGGGGACAGGGACTATGGCTACACCTTC. Translated, it gives CASSFGDRDYGYTF.